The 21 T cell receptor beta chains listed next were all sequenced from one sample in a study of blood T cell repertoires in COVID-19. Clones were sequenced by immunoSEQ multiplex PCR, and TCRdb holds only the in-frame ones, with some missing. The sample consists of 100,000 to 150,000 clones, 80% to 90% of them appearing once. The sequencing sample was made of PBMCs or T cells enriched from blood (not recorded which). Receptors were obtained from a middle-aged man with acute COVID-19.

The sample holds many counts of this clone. The CDR3 sequence is CASSYSEGEGYEQYF. As DNA, the CDR3 is TGTGCCAGCAGTTACTCGGAGGGGGAGGGGTACGAGCAGTACTTC. J is TRBJ2-7 and V is TRBV6-5; a possible D gene is TRBD2 (7 bases). V lost 0 bases to trimming and J lost 4 bases, with 13 bases between them. This CDR3 has 15 amino acids. The germline V gene encodes CDR1 MNHEY and CDR2 SVGAGI.

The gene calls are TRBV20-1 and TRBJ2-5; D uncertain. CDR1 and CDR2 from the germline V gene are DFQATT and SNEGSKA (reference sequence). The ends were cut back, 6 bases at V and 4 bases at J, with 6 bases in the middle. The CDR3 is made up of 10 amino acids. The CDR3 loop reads CSAMRETQYF. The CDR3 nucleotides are TGCAGTGCGATGAGAGAGACCCAGTACTTC.

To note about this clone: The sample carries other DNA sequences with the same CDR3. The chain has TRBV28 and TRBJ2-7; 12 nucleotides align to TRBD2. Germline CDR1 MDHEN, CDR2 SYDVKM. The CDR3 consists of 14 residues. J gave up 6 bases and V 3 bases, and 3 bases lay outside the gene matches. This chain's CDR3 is CASSLASGRGEQYF. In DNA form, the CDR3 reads TGTGCCAGCAGTTTGGCTAGCGGGAGGGGCGAGCAGTACTTC.

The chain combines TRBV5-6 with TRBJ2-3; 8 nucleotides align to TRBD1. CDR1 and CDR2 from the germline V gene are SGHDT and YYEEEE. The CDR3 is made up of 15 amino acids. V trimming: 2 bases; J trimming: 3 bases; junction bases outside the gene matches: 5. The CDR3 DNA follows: TGTGCCAGCAGCTTTTCAAGGACAGGGACAGATACGCAGTATTTT. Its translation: CASSFSRTGTDTQYF. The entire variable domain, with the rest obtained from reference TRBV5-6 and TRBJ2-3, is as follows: DAGVTQSPTHLIKTRGQQVTLRCSPKSGHDTVSWYQQALGQGPQFIFQYYEEEERQRGNFPDRFSGHQFPNYSSELNVNALLLGDSALYLCASSFSRTGTDTQYFGPGTRLTVL.

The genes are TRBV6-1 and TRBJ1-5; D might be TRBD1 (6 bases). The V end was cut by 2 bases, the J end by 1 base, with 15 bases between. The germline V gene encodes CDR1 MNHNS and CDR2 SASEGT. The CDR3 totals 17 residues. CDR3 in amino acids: CASSELGGGYSNQPQHF. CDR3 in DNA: TGTGCCAGCAGTGAACTTGGGGGGGGCTACAGCAATCAGCCCCAGCATTTT.

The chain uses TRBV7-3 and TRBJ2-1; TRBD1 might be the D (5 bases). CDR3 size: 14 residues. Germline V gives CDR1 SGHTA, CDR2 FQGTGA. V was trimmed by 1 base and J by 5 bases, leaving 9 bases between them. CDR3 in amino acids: CASSLRVGDNEQFF. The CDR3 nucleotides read TGTGCCAGCAGCTTAAGAGTAGGGGACAATGAGCAGTTCTTC. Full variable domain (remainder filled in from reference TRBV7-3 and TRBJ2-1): GAGVSQTPSNKVTEKGKYVELRCDPISGHTALYWYRQSLGQGPEFLIYFQGTGAADDSGLPNDRFFAVRPEGSVSTLKIQRTERGDSAVYLCASSLRVGDNEQFFGPGTRLTVL.

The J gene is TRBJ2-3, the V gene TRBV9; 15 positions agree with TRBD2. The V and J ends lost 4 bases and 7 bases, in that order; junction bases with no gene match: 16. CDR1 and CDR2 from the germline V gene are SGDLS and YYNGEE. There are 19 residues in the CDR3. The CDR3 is CASSPRRTSGGDPPNTQYF. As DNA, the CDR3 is TGTGCCAGCAGCCCCAGAAGGACTAGCGGGGGGGACCCGCCCAATACGCAGTATTTT.

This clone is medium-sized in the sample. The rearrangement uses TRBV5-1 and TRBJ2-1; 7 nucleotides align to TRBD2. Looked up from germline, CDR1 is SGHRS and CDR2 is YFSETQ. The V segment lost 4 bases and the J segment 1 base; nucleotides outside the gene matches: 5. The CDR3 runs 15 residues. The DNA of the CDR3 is TGCGCCAGCAGCCTAGCGGATGAATCCTACAATGAGCAGTTCTTC. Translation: CASSLADESYNEQFF.

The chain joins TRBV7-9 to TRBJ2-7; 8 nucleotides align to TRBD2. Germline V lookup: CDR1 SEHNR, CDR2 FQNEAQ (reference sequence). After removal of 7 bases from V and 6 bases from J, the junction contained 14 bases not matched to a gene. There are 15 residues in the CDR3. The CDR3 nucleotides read TGTGCCAGCACAACCGGGACTAGAGAGCGGGGCGAGCAGTACTTC. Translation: CASTTGTRERGEQYF.

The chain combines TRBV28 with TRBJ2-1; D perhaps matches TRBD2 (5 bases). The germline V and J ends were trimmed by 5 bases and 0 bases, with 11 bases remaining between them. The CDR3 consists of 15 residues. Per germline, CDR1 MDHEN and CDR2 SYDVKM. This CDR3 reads CASSRRTFSYNEQFF. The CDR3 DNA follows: TGTGCCAGCAGTAGACGGACTTTCTCCTACAATGAGCAGTTCTTC.

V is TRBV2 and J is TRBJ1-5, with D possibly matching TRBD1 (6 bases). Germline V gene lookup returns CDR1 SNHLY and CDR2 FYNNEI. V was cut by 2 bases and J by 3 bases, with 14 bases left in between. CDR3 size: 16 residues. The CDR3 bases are TGTGCCAGCAGTGAACACAGGGAAGTAAACAATCAGCCCCAGCATTTT. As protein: CASSEHREVNNQPQHF.

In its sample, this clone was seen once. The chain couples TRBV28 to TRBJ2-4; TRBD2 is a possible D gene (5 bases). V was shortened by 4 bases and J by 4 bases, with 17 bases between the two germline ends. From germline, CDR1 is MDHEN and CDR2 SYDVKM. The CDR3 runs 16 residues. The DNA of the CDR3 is TGTGCCAGCAGTTCGGGAACCAGAGAGTTGAAAAACATTCAGTACTTC. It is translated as CASSSGTRELKNIQYF.

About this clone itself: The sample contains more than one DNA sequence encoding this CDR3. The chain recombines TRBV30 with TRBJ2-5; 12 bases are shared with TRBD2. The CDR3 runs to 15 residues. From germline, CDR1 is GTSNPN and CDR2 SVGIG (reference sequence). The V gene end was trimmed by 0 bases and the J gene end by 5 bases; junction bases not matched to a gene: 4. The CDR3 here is CAWSVLAGGLETQYF. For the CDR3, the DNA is TGTGCCTGGAGTGTACTAGCGGGGGGCCTGGAGACCCAGTACTTC.

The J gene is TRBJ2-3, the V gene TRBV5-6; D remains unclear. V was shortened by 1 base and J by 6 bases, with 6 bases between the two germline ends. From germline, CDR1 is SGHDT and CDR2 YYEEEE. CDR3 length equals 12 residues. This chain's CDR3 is CASSLSGDTQYF. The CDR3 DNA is TGTGCCAGCAGCTTGTCCGGGGATACGCAGTATTTT.

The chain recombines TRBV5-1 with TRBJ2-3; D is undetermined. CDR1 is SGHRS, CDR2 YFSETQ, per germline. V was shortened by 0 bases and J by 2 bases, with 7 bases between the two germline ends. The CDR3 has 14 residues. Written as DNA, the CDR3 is TGCGCCAGCAGCTTGGGGCAGTTCACAGATACGCAGTATTTT. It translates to CASSLGQFTDTQYF.

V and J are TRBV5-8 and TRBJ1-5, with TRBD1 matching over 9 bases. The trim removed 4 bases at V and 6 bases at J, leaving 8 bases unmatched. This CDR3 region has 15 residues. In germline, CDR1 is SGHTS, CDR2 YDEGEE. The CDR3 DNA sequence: TGTGCCAGCAGCCGAGCTGGGACAGGGACTCAGCCCCAGCATTTT. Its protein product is CASSRAGTGTQPQHF.

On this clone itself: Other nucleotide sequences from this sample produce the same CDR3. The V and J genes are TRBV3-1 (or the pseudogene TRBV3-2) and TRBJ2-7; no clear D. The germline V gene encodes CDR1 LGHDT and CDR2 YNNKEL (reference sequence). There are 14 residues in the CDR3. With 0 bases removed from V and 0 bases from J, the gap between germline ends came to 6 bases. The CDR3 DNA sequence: TGTGCCAGCAGCCAAGATCCGTACTCCTACGAGCAGTACTTC. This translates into CASSQDPYSYEQYF.

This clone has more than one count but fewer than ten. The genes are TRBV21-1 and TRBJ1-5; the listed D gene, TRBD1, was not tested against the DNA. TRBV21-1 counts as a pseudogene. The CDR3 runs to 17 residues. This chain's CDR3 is CASSKGGDREEEQPQHF. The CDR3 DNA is TGTGCCAGCAGCAAAGGGGGGGACAGGGAGGAGGAACAGCCCCAGCATTTT.

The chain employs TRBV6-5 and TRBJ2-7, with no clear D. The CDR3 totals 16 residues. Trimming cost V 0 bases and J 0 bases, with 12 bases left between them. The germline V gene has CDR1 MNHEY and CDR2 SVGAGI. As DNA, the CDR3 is TGTGCCAGCAGTTACTCGAGGCCTCGAAGCTCCTACGAGCAGTACTTC. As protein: CASSYSRPRSSYEQYF.

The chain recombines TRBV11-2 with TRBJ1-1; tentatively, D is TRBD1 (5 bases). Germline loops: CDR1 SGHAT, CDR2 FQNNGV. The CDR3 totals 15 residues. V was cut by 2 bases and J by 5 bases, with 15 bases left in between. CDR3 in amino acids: CASSLMVRGGTEAFF. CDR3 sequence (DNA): TGTGCCAGCAGCTTAATGGTCCGGGGGGGGACTGAAGCTTTCTTT.

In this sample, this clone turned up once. CDR3 bases: TGTGCCAGCAGCGTAGGGGATAGCGGGGGGAACACCGGGGAGCTGTTTTTT. Its protein product is CASSVGDSGGNTGELFF. V gene TRBV9 combines with J gene TRBJ2-2; TRBD2 matches at 9 bases. This CDR3 is built from 17 residues. J was trimmed by 1 base and V by 0 bases; bases with no gene match: 4. The germline gives CDR1 SGDLS, CDR2 YYNGEE.